This T cell receptor beta chain is from a study of beta chain features in type 1 diabetes (dated by TCRdb to 2017 to 2018). In terms of the full investigation: Mean age, gender distribution, total cell number and subset yield were not different between patients and healthy donors. A total of around 110,000,000 sorted cells were examined across all samples, and RNA yield correlated strongly with the number of cells per subset. The study compared TCRB repertoires of sorted circulating CD4+ T cell subsets between recently diagnosed type 1 diabetes patients and matched healthy donors. Regulatory and stem cell-like memory subsets were isolated from only 8 patients and roughly eight healthy donors, whereas naive and central memory subsets came from all 30 or so donors. The paper as a whole reports these results and caveats: Because cDNA was sequenced instead of genomic DNA, highly expressing activated cells could be over-represented, though the groups showed no difference in activation or CD3 levels. Because the HLA sub-analyses included only small numbers of individuals, any influence of HLA type on TCRB rearrangement was left unresolved. Naive, central memory and regulatory TCRB repertoires appeared more similar among patients than among healthy donors. PCR may preferentially amplify shorter templates, but because patient and control samples were amplified and corrected together, any resulting skew would affect both groups equally. Type 1 diabetes patients showed a moderate but significant shortening of TCRB CDR3 length in all four CD4+ subsets. Patients with type 1 diabetes made fewer insertions and deleted more nucleotides at VDJ recombination sites, implying thymic rearrangement abnormalities.

This clone came up a few times. Its target antigen remains unknown. The record has no base qualities; no much larger clone is one base away. The germline V gene supplies CDR1 LGHNT and CDR2 FRNRAP. Trimming accounts for 6 bases at V and 2 bases at J, while the number of junction bases matched to no gene is 5. The CDR3 runs 14 residues from the cysteine to the phenylalanine. Only the CDR3 DNA is retained, 42 bases long and in frame from the first base. The entire isolated RNA was reverse transcribed using the High Capacity cDNA Reverse Transcription Kit, and thus expressed TCRB transcripts were sequenced. Deep immunoSEQ sequencing was performed on naive, central memory and regulatory T cell samples, with an average of approximately 3.9 million total reads per sample. Sorted cells were lysed in RLT buffer, and RNA was extracted using DNase-treated RNeasy Micro or Mini kits according to cell number. Each cell subset was processed on its own to prevent cross-contamination, while patient and healthy donor samples were processed together. Using the immunoSEQ multiplex PCR, TCRB sequences were amplified from cDNA into 87-bp fragments spanning the CDR3 region. Amplicons were sequenced on the Illumina HiSeq platform. The authors processed their data as follows. Synthetic template baselines were used to correct PCR bias computationally, reads within Hamming distance 2 were collapsed together, and singletons that could not be merged were discarded. Reads were aligned against IMGT so that V, D and J genes, CDR3 length and insertions or deletions at six rearrangement sites could be assigned. Within each subset, clonotype counts were normalized to the number of sorted cells before true diversity and Gini coefficients were calculated with the tcR R package. The overlap coefficient, calculated on TCRB nucleotide sequences, was used to quantify repertoire sharing. The table comes from immuneACCESS by way of TCRdb, which keeps in-frame sequences with V and J called. Part of the clones is missing from these tables; in studies checked, under half for an unresolved V gene and the rest for unknown reasons. V, J and clone size are those of that table, while D and trimming were read from the DNA. Here the sample has roughly 150,000 clones; approximately 9.1% occur a single time. About 0.65% of the sample lies in the top ten.

From each donor, a single peripheral blood sample of about 100 mL on average was drawn into heparinised tubes. Naive, central memory, regulatory and stem cell-like memory CD4+ T cells were sorted on a BD FACSAria II using a panel including CD45RO, CCR7, CD25, CD127, CD95 and CD27. A purity above 98% was achieved for all sorted populations. PBMCs were separated immediately by Lymphoprep density gradient centrifugation and were stained directly, without being cultured. So that batch effects would be minimized, each experiment stained and sorted samples in pairs, pairing one healthy donor with one patient.

The sequence derives from a woman aged 25 to 39 with type 1 diabetes. The V and J segments used are TRBV12-5 and TRBJ2-5, with 8 bases aligning to TRBD1. Input material: central memory CD4+ T cells from blood. The nucleotide sequence is TGTGCTAGTGGCCCCGGGACAGGTCAAGAGACCCAGTACTTC. This sequence encodes CASGPGTGQETQYF.